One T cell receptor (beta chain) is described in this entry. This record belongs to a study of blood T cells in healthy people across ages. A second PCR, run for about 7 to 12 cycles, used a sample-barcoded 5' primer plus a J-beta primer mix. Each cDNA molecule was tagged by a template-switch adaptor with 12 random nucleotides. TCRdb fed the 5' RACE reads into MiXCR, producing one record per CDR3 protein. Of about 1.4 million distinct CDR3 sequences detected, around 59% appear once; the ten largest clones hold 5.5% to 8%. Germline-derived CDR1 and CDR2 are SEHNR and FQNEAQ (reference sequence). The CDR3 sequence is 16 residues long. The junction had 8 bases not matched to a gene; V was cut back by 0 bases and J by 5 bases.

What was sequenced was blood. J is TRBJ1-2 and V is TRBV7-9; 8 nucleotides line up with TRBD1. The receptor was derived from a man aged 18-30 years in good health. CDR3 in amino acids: CASSLAKITGGYGYTF. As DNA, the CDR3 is TGTGCCAGCAGCTTAGCGAAAATAACAGGGGGATATGGCTACACCTTC.